These 4 T cell receptor beta chains were sequenced from one sample in a study of shared clonotypes between healthy human individuals. Assay: immunoSEQ multiplex PCR; the TCRdb copy retains only in-frame clones and omits some. The data show some 2 million clones, about 95% seen once. The naive CD8 subset, CD45RO-negative cells positively selected for CCR7, excluded terminally differentiated effector memory CD45RA+ cells. Source material: naive CD8+ T cells sorted from blood. All receptors derive from a man between 18 and 35 years old in good health.

This sequence joins TRBV29-1 and TRBJ2-7; 8 bases line up with TRBD1. The V segment lost 1 base and the J segment 2 bases; nucleotides outside the gene matches: 4. The CDR3 is made up of 14 amino acids. Germline values: CDR1 SQVTM, CDR2 ANQGSEA. CDR3 protein: CSVEVETGAYEQYF. CDR3 in DNA: TGCAGCGTTGAAGTGGAGACAGGGGCCTACGAGCAGTACTTC.

The V and J genes are TRBV28 and TRBJ2-7; D is possibly TRBD2 (7 bases). The CDR3 extends over 15 amino acids. Germline CDR1 MDHEN, CDR2 SYDVKM. V was clipped by 2 bases and J by 5 bases, with 16 bases between them. The CDR3 loop is CASSLAGGLGNEQYF. CDR3 DNA sequence: TGTGCCAGCAGTTTAGCCGGGGGGCTTGGAAACGAGCAGTACTTC.

V is TRBV2 and J is TRBJ2-7; D is uncertain. V was pared by 5 bases and J by 0 bases, with 8 bases between. The CDR3 spans 13 residues. Germline lookup yields CDR1 SNHLY and CDR2 FYNNEI. The CDR3 spells CASSRSDSYEQYF. CDR3 DNA sequence: TGTGCCAGCAGTCGCTCTGACTCCTACGAGCAGTACTTC.

This clone was found once. V usage is TRBV5-1 and J usage is TRBJ2-3; weak D call: TRBD2 (5 bases). V was cut by 6 bases and J by 0 bases, with 23 bases left in between. The CDR3 is made up of 18 amino acids. CDR1 and CDR2 (germline): SGHRS, YFSETQ. CDR3 amino acids: CASTPPGWGEGSTDTQYF. CDR3 sequence (DNA): TGCGCCAGCACCCCCCCGGGGTGGGGAGAGGGTAGCACAGATACGCAGTATTTT.